This section outlines one T cell receptor beta chain sequence together with its context. The sample holds many counts of this clonotype. What this receptor recognizes is not known. One base away there is no much larger clone; base qualities are not given. The approximately 41 donors, aged about 6 to 95 years, were systemically healthy Caucasian individuals from Russia. About 9.1 milliliters of peripheral blood were collected from each donor into EDTA-treated Vacutainer tubes. Ficoll-Paque density-gradient centrifugation was used to isolate PBMCs, with at least 7 million per sample. Trizol reagent was used to extract total RNA from PBMCs, with at least 5 micrograms per sample. The percentages of naive CD45RAhigh/CD27high T cells were determined by flow cytometry on a PBMC aliquot from every donor. Cut back by 7 bases and 2 bases, the V and J ends lie 12 bases apart. CDR1 is given as SQVTM and CDR2 as ANQGSEA, both from the germline V gene. Including the terminal cysteine and phenylalanine, the CDR3 comprises 12 residues. Of the read, only the CDR3 DNA is kept; its 36 bases are in frame from base 1.

Library creation used 5' RACE. The sample was run on an Illumina HiSeq 2500. A second roughly 6 to 12 cycle PCR used a sample-barcoded 5' primer and a J-beta primer mix. A template-switch 5' adaptor carrying 12 random nucleotides introduced a unique molecular identifier onto each TCR beta cDNA molecule. Each sample yielded at least 3 million CDR3-containing paired-end reads. The Mint cDNA synthesis kit, primed by a TRBC-specific oligonucleotide, was used to synthesize first-strand cDNA from all RNA. Following uracil-DNA glycosylase treatment, all cDNA underwent a first 18-cycle PCR with the universal primers M1SS and BC2_uni_R. For the original study's pipeline: For normalization, 1 million high-quality reads were randomly selected from each sample, with every read carrying a distinct molecular identifier. Reads sharing molecular identifiers were discarded rather than binned into consensus sequences. MiTCR, set to a Q25 quality threshold and the strictest error-elimination algorithm, was used for CDR3 identification, clonotype clustering and error correction. Lower-bound total TCR beta diversity was estimated with a nonparametric unseen species model using Euler transformation. Using fastp trimming at Q25 and MiXCR clonotype assembly, TCRdb reanalyzed the public sequencing data and kept in-frame beta chains. Entries that share a CDR3 protein sequence are merged under the most common genes and DNA. TCRdb, rather than the study authors, made the V and J calls. The sample contains 1.5 million or so distinct CDR3 sequences, 40% to 50% of them found a single time. Roughly 7.9% of the sample lies in the top ten.

The data stem from a study of blood T cells in healthy people across ages (dated by TCRdb to between 2014 and 2017). With respect to the entire study: In model experiments, roughly one uniquely barcoded TCR beta cDNA molecule per two T cells was captured by template switching. The study measured age-related changes in TCR beta repertoire diversity using deep sequencing normalized with unique cDNA molecular identifiers. The donors were split into four age groups: young (average around 15 years), middle-aged (roughly 39), aged (around 67) and long-lived (about 74). Donors of different ages were randomly distributed across sequencing lanes to avoid experimental bias. The study analyzed two additional independent replicas of 1 million unique cDNA reads from the same blood draw for two donors, one aged 18 to 29 and one aged 80 or older.

The investigation overall reported the following: Compared with the aged group, the long-lived group had more naive CD4+ T cells, fewer expanded clones and increased TCR diversity, suggesting age selection. The percentage of naive T cells measured by flow cytometry correlated strongly with observed TCR beta diversity. Because the CMV infection status of the donors was unknown, age-related changes in expanded clonotypes may potentially have been confounded. Estimates of total diversity based on one million sequenced T cells were considered lower bounds and underestimates. Since profiling was done on bulk unsorted PBMCs, naive and antigen-experienced compartments could not be conclusively compared. As age increased, observed TCR beta diversity per million T cells dropped in a roughly linear way, and a significant reduction was already evident by age 40.

This receptor chain uses TRBV29-1 and TRBJ2-7; the D gene is tentatively TRBD1 or TRBD2, each matching 5 bases. Specimen: blood. The TCR sequence derives from a young woman in good health. In nucleotide form, the sequence is TGCAGCGCGGAGGACAAAGCCTACGAGCAGTACTTC. This yields the protein CSAEDKAYEQYF.